This paragraph covers one TCR beta chain sequence. The antigen it recognizes is unknown. Base-call qualities are not available, and no considerably larger clone is one nucleotide away. In the prospective study, participants were about 18 to 100 years old, resided in 24 geographic areas of the United States, and were enrolled through a virtual design. In the prospective study, cohorts were assigned on the basis of participant-reported clinical history obtained from a screening survey and a study questionnaire. Recovered participants in ImmuneRACE Cohort 3 were defined by two consecutive negative NP/OP PCR tests, clearance by a healthcare professional, or resolution of symptoms. In the prospective study, whole blood, serum and a nasopharyngeal or oropharyngeal swab were collected from each participant by mobile phlebotomists. Participants in the prospective study had the option to provide additional blood draws and questionnaires over an approximately two-month period. Blood samples from the prospective study were shipped frozen or at room temperature prior to DNA extraction.

TCRbeta CDR3 regions were amplified from genomic DNA using the immunoSEQ Assay, a bias-controlled multiplex PCR. The paper's processing steps were these. Within the assay, amplification of reference gene primers was used to estimate how many nucleated cells each sample contained. To quantify the absolute abundance of each unique TCRbeta CDR3 rearrangement, sequence reads were collapsed and filtered. For each sample, productive Simpson clonality was calculated as the square root of Simpson's diversity index over productive rearrangements. As stored in TCRdb, this immuneACCESS dataset retains in-frame rearrangements with V and J assigned. A fraction of the clones does not appear; measured against another copy, unresolved V genes explain less than half of the discrepancy, and the remainder lacks a known reason. The DNA gave D and trimming, while V, J and clone size come from that table. The sample contains fewer than 600,000 clones, around 89% of them found a single time. Less than 2% of the sample is held by the ten biggest clonotypes.

These data belong to a study of blood T cell repertoires in COVID-19 (dated by TCRdb to the early 2020s). Study-level background: Collaborator samples came from the United States, Italy and Spain and covered acute and convalescent phases of COVID-19. The prospective study material was composed of cDNA or gDNA derived from T cells, B-cell-depleted T cells, or PBMCs. Subjects who had been exposed to COVID-19, were actively infected with it, or had recovered from it provided the deeply sampled blood TCRbeta repertoires that made up the dataset. The repertoires were released in a freely available public database intended as a resource for research on the immune response to SARS-CoV-2. Samples came from the ongoing ImmuneRACE study (first 160 participants) plus 1,254 subjects from 6 global collaborators. A de-identified subject ID, COVID-19 status, age in years and sex were almost always included in the sample metadata. Where available, HLA class I and class II types were obtained from metadata supplied by the sample provider rather than from assay-based typing.

What the research found in general, with its limitations: The quantity of clinical and demographic metadata differed by source and by participant and was supplied without curation.

Via the germline V gene, CDR1 is KGHDR and CDR2 SFDVKD. From the cysteine up to the phenylalanine, the CDR3 has a length of 18 residues. The kept DNA is CDR3 alone, 54 bases in frame from the first base. Trimming accounts for 6 bases at V and 4 bases at J, while the number of junction bases matched to no gene is 9. The sample comprised PBMCs or T cells enriched from blood (not recorded which). The receptor chain draws on TRBV24-1 and TRBJ2-1, and TRBD2 aligns with 15 junction nucleotides. The TCR originated in a woman aged 40 to 49 who had recovered from COVID-19. The bases are TGTGCCACCAGTCCAGGACTAGCGGGAGGGGCTCAATACAATGAGCAGTTCTTC. This yields the protein CATSPGLAGGAQYNEQFF.